Listed below are T cell receptor beta chains from one sample, sequenced in a study of T cell responses to AZD1222 COVID-19 vaccine. Assay used: immunoSEQ multiplex PCR; TCRdb lists only in-frame clones, some missing. The sample shows over 130,000 clones, 80% to 95% of them seen only once. The sequenced sample was peripheral blood, obtained 28 days after the second AZD1222 dose. Receptor source: an adult who received the AZD1222 COVID-19 vaccine. The CDR3 runs from the conserved cysteine through the conserved F or W. The D gene is left open where the match is weak.

TRBJ2-1	TRBV7-7	TRBD2	CASSMLAGGYNEQFF
TRBJ2-3	TRBV7-9	.	CASSPGVRQYDDTQYF
TRBJ2-3	TRBV3-1/TRBV3-2	TRBD1	CASSPRQGVADTQYF
TRBJ1-2	TRBV27	TRBD1	CASSRSPTGGLDSGYTF
TRBJ2-7	TRBV29-1	.	CSVGDSYEQYF
TRBJ2-2	TRBV4-1	TRBD2	CASSRVAGRTGELFF
TRBJ2-2	TRBV19	TRBD2	CASSGTSGWSNTGELFF
TRBJ2-3	TRBV27	.	CASSLQLSTDTQYF
TRBJ1-6	TRBV3-1/TRBV3-2	.	CASSDGTGNSPLHF
TRBJ1-3	TRBV6-5	.	CASVLGNTIYF
TRBJ1-1	TRBV12-3/TRBV12-4	.	CASSRDHTEAFF
TRBJ2-5	TRBV6-1	.	CASSEGTVGTQYF
TRBJ2-7	TRBV27	TRBD1	CASPKGTGGAGFGEQYF
TRBJ2-1	TRBV9	TRBD2	CASSGVGTSGIYEQFF
TRBJ2-3	TRBV7-9	.	CASSLTGQTTDTQYF
TRBJ1-2	TRBV6-5	.	CASSYWAGANYGYTF
TRBJ1-2	TRBV6-6	.	CASSPGTKNYGYTF
TRBJ1-1	TRBV4-1	.	CASSQERGNTEAFF
TRBJ1-3	TRBV5-1	.	CASSPVAGSGNTIYF
TRBJ1-3	TRBV30	.	CAFYLTRPGGTGNTIYF
TRBJ2-3	TRBV5-1	.	CASSLDGAGDTDTQYF
TRBJ1-1	TRBV10-3	.	CAITDRNGEAFF
TRBJ1-1	TRBV21-1	.	CASSNLFKGRNTEAFF
TRBJ1-2	TRBV6-2/TRBV6-3	.	CASSYTSGTGRYTF
TRBJ2-7	TRBV5-1	.	CASSLTGEQYF
TRBJ2-2	TRBV10-3	.	CASNIGGELFF
TRBJ2-1	TRBV27	.	CASSLGGLNEQFF
TRBJ1-3	TRBV2	TRBD1	CASIKTGISGNTIYF
TRBJ1-1	TRBV6-5	.	CASSYSTGRTEAFF
TRBJ1-1	TRBV28	.	CASSFWGRGGSTEAFF
TRBJ1-1	TRBV7-9	.	CASSLVGNKNTEAFF
TRBJ2-2	TRBV6-6	TRBD2	CASSPSGRAITGELFF
TRBJ2-1	TRBV6-4	TRBD2	CASSDSAGGSNEQFF
TRBJ2-3	TRBV4-1	TRBD2	CVSSQVVRTSPDTQYF
TRBJ1-1	TRBV7-9	.	CASSPSGHPNTEAFF
TRBJ1-1	TRBV28	.	CASYPARGTEAFF
TRBJ1-2	TRBV28	.	CASTRGVGKGYTF
TRBJ2-6	TRBV2	.	CASSVGGANVLTF
TRBJ2-7	TRBV10-3	.	CAIRGTESSYEQYF
TRBJ1-2	TRBV10-3	.	CAITNPTAYGYTF
TRBJ2-2	TRBV10-3	TRBD1	CAISEGGTGFTGELFF
TRBJ2-3	TRBV7-2	.	CASSLQTSGTDTQYF
TRBJ2-3	TRBV30	.	CAWSASRSLLF
TRBJ1-5	TRBV2	.	CASSDDRSNQPQHF
TRBJ2-5	TRBV7-9	TRBD2	CASSQRLAGPQETQYF
TRBJ2-1	TRBV5-1	TRBD1	CASGRQGVQGEQFF
TRBJ2-1	TRBV24-1	.	CATSDFGPHNEQFF
TRBJ2-7	TRBV18	.	CASSPLQETYEQYF
TRBJ2-2	TRBV19	.	CASSISRNTGELFF
TRBJ1-6	TRBV27	.	CASSSGGSYNSPLHF
TRBJ2-1	TRBV4-2	TRBD2	CASSSGLAGFEQFF
TRBJ1-1	TRBV14	.	CASSQGDGRALNTEAFF
TRBJ1-6	TRBV4-3	TRBD1	CASSQERTGSSPLHF
TRBJ2-7	TRBV29-1	TRBD2	CSVGPGTSGNLYEQYF
TRBJ2-1	TRBV10-3	TRBD1	CAIRNLGQGASEQFF
TRBJ2-2	TRBV4-2	TRBD1	CASSQGTGFSGELFF
TRBJ1-1	TRBV6-2/TRBV6-3	TRBD1	CASSYLTGGAEAFF
TRBJ2-2	TRBV2	TRBD1	CASRDSLSNTGELFF
TRBJ2-5	TRBV5-4	.	CASSTRTGKWETQYF
TRBJ1-1	TRBV5-1	.	CASSSRGENTEAFF